The next 31 T cell receptor beta chains were all read from a single sample in a study of blood T cell repertoires in COVID-19. Profiling relied on immunoSEQ multiplex PCR, and the TCRdb table lists in-frame clones only, not all of them. The sample has around 330,000 clones; 88% are singletons. What was sequenced was peripheral blood. These receptors were taken from a woman in her 30s with COVID-19, enrolled during active disease.

The chain carries TRBV9 and TRBJ2-2, with 7 bases that match TRBD1. Germline loops: CDR1 SGDLS, CDR2 YYNGEE. J gave up 7 bases and V 5 bases, and 8 bases lay outside the gene matches. The CDR3 is 14 residues long. CDR3 coding DNA: TGTGCCAGCAGAGCTGGGACAGTCGTCGGGGAGCTGTTTTTT. Its translation is CASRAGTVVGELFF.

The chain recombines TRBV7-9 with TRBJ1-4; 8 bases are a match to TRBD1. Trimming cost V 1 base and J 8 bases; bases outside gene matches: 0. CDR3 length: 13 amino acids. Looked up from germline, CDR1 is SEHNR and CDR2 is FQNEAQ (reference sequence). CDR3 DNA sequence: TGTGCCAGCAGCTTAGGACAGGGGGAAAAACTGTTTTTT. Amino acids: CASSLGQGEKLFF.

The chain links TRBV11-3 to TRBJ1-6, with D unresolved. Trimming removed 4 bases at V and 6 bases at J, with 13 bases between. This CDR3 contains 15 residues. The germline gives CDR1 SGHNT, CDR2 YENEEA. The CDR3 nucleotides are TGTGCCAGCAGCTCTAGACGGAGCTCTAATTCACCCCTCCACTTT. This codes for CASSSRRSSNSPLHF. The full variable domain, in which reference TRBV11-3 and TRBJ1-6 provide the parts outside the CDR3, is EAGVVQSPRYKIIEKKQPVAFWCNPISGHNTLYWYLQNLGQGPELLIRYENEEAVDDSQLPKDRFSAERLKGVDSTLKIQPAELGDSAVYLCASSSRRSSNSPLHFGNGTRLTVT.

Comments on this clone: One end of the junction does not line up with germline, which may come from a read error. The rearrangement uses TRBV7-9 and TRBJ1-2; D uncertain. Germline loops: CDR1 SEHNR, CDR2 FQNEAQ (reference sequence). The CDR3 consists of 15 residues. The CDR3, as DNA: TGTGCCAGCACCTTACCGGAGTCGGTGAACTATGGCTACACCTTC. Protein product: CASTLPESVNYGYTF.

This clone was recorded a few times. The chain employs TRBV19 and TRBJ1-5; TRBD1 matches at 7 bases. The CDR3 consists of 16 residues. CDR1 and CDR2 (germline): LNHDA, SQIVND (reference sequence). The junction had 13 bases not matched to a gene; V was cut back by 7 bases and J by 4 bases. This CDR3 reads CASTTVVTGQNQPQHF. DNA of the CDR3: TGTGCCAGTACCACGGTCGTGACAGGGCAGAATCAGCCCCAGCATTTT.

The rearrangement joins TRBV21-1 to TRBJ2-7; no DNA check was done on the table's D call, TRBD1. TRBV21-1 is deemed a pseudogene. The CDR3 covers 14 residues. The CDR3 coding sequence is TGTGCCAGCAGCAAAGAAGGGACAGGGTTCAAGCAGTACTTC. It yields the protein CASSKEGTGFKQYF.

The gene calls are TRBV7-9 and TRBJ1-1; 8 nucleotides match TRBD1. Per the germline V gene, CDR1 is SEHNR and CDR2 is FQNEAQ (reference sequence). J was trimmed by 3 bases and V by 5 bases; bases with no gene match: 8. The length of the CDR3 is 15 residues. The CDR3: CASSGTGTGYTEAFF. CDR3 in DNA: TGTGCCAGCAGCGGTACCGGGACAGGATACACTGAAGCTTTCTTT.

The chain employs TRBV7-9 and TRBJ1-3; D is undetermined. CDR3 length: 13 residues. Between the trimmed V and J ends, which lost 10 bases and 1 base, there was a span of 11 bases. The germline gives CDR1 SEHNR, CDR2 FQNEAQ (reference sequence). The CDR3 loop is CAKTPQSGNTIYF. The CDR3 nucleotides read TGTGCCAAAACGCCCCAGTCTGGAAACACCATATATTTT.

This clone was recorded only once. The chain is built from TRBV18 and TRBJ1-6, with D maybe TRBD1 (5 bases). Trimming stripped 3 bases from V and 7 bases from J, with 13 bases between. This CDR3 is 15 amino acids long. CDR1 and CDR2 (germline): KGHSH, LQKENI. This CDR3 reads CASSPEGRANSPLHF. Here the CDR3 DNA reads TGTGCCAGCTCACCGGAGGGCAGGGCGAATTCACCCCTCCACTTT.

This clone has more than one count but fewer than ten. The sample holds other DNA sequences that translate to the same CDR3. The chain is built from TRBV5-1 and TRBJ2-2; D uncertain. The V end lost 0 bases, the J end lost 1 base, and 4 bases lay between the germline ends. Germline CDR1 and CDR2: SGHRS and YFSETQ. The CDR3 is made up of 14 amino acids. DNA for the CDR3: TGCGCCAGCAGCTTGGCCGGGAACACCGGGGAGCTGTTTTTT. Residues: CASSLAGNTGELFF.

The genes are TRBV15 and TRBJ2-2; D is perhaps TRBD1 (5 bases). Germline V lookup: CDR1 LNHNV, CDR2 YYDKDF (reference sequence). The V gene lost 1 base and the J gene lost 5 bases, with 5 bases spanning the gap. This CDR3 is 13 amino acids long. This CDR3 is CATSRAGTGELFF. For the CDR3, the DNA is TGTGCCACCAGCAGAGCAGGGACCGGGGAGCTGTTTTTT.

The chain employs TRBV24-1 and TRBJ2-1; D might be TRBD1 (5 bases). The V gene lost 0 bases and the J gene lost 15 bases, with 17 bases spanning the gap. This CDR3 is built from 14 residues. CDR1 and CDR2 from the germline V gene are KGHDR and SFDVKD. The CDR3 nucleotides are TGTGCCACCAGTGATTTGAATCAGGGCGAGTGGCTGTTCTTC. Its translation: CATSDLNQGEWLFF.

The chain links TRBV11-3 to TRBJ1-6; 8 nucleotides agree with TRBD1. The J segment lost 7 bases and the V segment lost 5 bases, leaving 4 bases of the junction unmatched. CDR3 size: 14 residues. Germline assignment: CDR1 SGHNT and CDR2 YENEEA. The CDR3 loop is CASSTRQGNSPLHF. The CDR3 nucleotides read TGTGCCAGCAGCACTCGACAGGGGAATTCACCCCTCCACTTT.

This chain uses TRBV30 with TRBJ1-2, with a tentative D call TRBD1 (6 bases). Trimming removed 2 bases from V and 2 bases from J, with 18 bases in between. Per the germline V gene, CDR1 is GTSNPN and CDR2 is SVGIG (reference sequence). This CDR3 is 16 amino acids long. DNA for the CDR3: TGTGCCTGGAGTCCGGGACACCAGGTCGAAAACTATGGCTACACCTTC. Its translation: CAWSPGHQVENYGYTF.

The V call is TRBV7-2, the J call TRBJ1-1, with 7 positions matching TRBD1. The length of the CDR3 is 15 residues. Germline trimming cut 4 bases from V and 3 bases from J; bases unmatched to any gene: 8. The germline CDR1 and CDR2 sequences are SGHTA and FQGNSA. CDR3 protein: CASSSRQGLHTEAFF. CDR3 coding DNA: TGTGCCAGCAGCTCCCGACAGGGACTGCACACTGAAGCTTTCTTT.

The J gene is TRBJ2-1, the V gene TRBV12-3 or TRBV12-4; 9 bases align to TRBD2. V lost 7 bases to trimming and J lost 6 bases; unmatched junction nucleotides: 4. The CDR3 is 13 residues long. CDR3 in amino acids: CASMRGGFNEQFF. CDR3 nucleotide sequence: TGTGCCAGCATGCGGGGGGGCTTCAATGAGCAGTTCTTC.

The V call is TRBV19, the J call TRBJ1-3, with D possibly matching TRBD1 (6 bases). The CDR3 extends over 17 amino acids. Germline CDR1 is LNHDA and CDR2 is SQIVND (reference sequence). Trimming took off 5 bases at V and 0 bases at J, with 17 bases between the two ends. CDR3: CASSHTGPRSSGNTIYF. DNA for the CDR3: TGTGCCAGTAGTCATACAGGGCCGAGGAGCTCTGGAAACACCATATATTTT.

V usage is TRBV6-4 and J usage is TRBJ1-5; D might be TRBD1 (5 bases). V lost 4 bases and J lost 1, with 5 bases in between. Germline V CDR1 and CDR2: MRHNA, SNTAGT. The CDR3 contains 13 residues. The DNA for the CDR3 is TGTGCCAGCAGTGGGGGCAGCAATCAGCCCCAGCATTTT. This gives the protein CASSGGSNQPQHF.

The rearrangement links TRBV7-9 to TRBJ1-1; tentative D call: TRBD1 (5 bases). There are 15 residues in the CDR3. V shed 5 bases and J shed 5 bases, with 18 bases lying between them. CDR1 and CDR2 (germline): SEHNR, FQNEAQ (reference sequence). The CDR3 region is CASSPRQLGNTEAFF. CDR3 nucleotide sequence: TGTGCCAGCAGCCCACGACAGTTGGGGAATACTGAAGCTTTCTTT.

CDR3 coding DNA: TGTGCCAGCAGTTGGGACAGGGAGTTTGCTGATGGCTACACCTTC. Its translation is CASSWDREFADGYTF. This chain joins TRBV6-5 and TRBJ1-2, with 9 nucleotides matching TRBD1. V shed 4 bases, J shed 6 bases, and the junction held 9 bases outside the gene matches. The CDR3 has 15 amino acids. CDR1 is MNHEY and CDR2 is SVGAGI in the germline V gene.

This rearrangement joins TRBV7-2 to TRBJ1-1; no firm D call. The CDR3 length is 12 residues. Germline loops: CDR1 SGHTA, CDR2 FQGNSA. Trimming shortened V by 3 bases and J by 8 bases, and 10 bases separated the two germline ends. The CDR3 region has the DNA TGTGCCAGCAGCTTGAGTTCCCTCGAAGCTTTCTTT. Its translation: CASSLSSLEAFF.

V is TRBV6-5 and J is TRBJ1-3; TRBD1 matches 7 bases. The CDR3 contains 14 residues. CDR1 and CDR2 (germline): MNHEY, SVGAGI. V lost 6 bases and J lost 1; bases outside the gene matches: 3. This CDR3 reads CASRQGPSGNTIYF. The DNA for the CDR3 is TGTGCCAGCAGACAGGGGCCGTCTGGAAACACCATATATTTT.

The chain uses TRBV5-1 and TRBJ1-6; 9 nucleotides agree with TRBD1. The V gene's germline CDR1 is SGHRS and CDR2 YFSETQ. This CDR3 spans 16 amino acids. The V segment lost 4 bases and the J segment 7 bases; nucleotides outside the gene matches: 9. For the CDR3, the DNA is TGCGCCAGCAGCCTAACCCCCGGGACAGGGAATTCACCCCTCCACTTT. It specifies CASSLTPGTGNSPLHF.

The chain joins TRBV11-3 to TRBJ1-1; D remains ambiguous. Germline V gene data show CDR1 as SGHNT and CDR2 as YENEEA. There are 14 residues in the CDR3. The ends were cut back, 1 base at V and 7 bases at J, with 13 bases in the middle. The CDR3 protein is CASSLAVGANEAFF. The DNA of the CDR3 is TGTGCCAGCAGCTTAGCCGTAGGAGCGAATGAAGCTTTCTTT. Drawing the rest from reference TRBV11-3 and TRBJ1-1, the complete variable domain is EAGVVQSPRYKIIEKKQPVAFWCNPISGHNTLYWYLQNLGQGPELLIRYENEEAVDDSQLPKDRFSAERLKGVDSTLKIQPAELGDSAVYLCASSLAVGANEAFFGQGTRLTVV.

The chain employs TRBV5-4 and TRBJ2-5; 11 bases line up with TRBD1. Germline CDR1 is SGHNT and CDR2 is YYREEE (reference sequence). This CDR3 contains 16 residues. Losses at the gene ends were 4 bases for V and 4 bases for J; bases not matched to a gene: 9. The CDR3 protein is CASSARTGGVGETQYF. The CDR3 nucleotides read TGTGCCAGCAGCGCCAGGACAGGGGGCGTCGGAGAGACCCAGTACTTC.

The chain is built from TRBV7-2 and TRBJ1-2; tentative D call: TRBD1 (6 bases). Germline CDR1 SGHTA, CDR2 FQGNSA. This CDR3 has 17 amino acids. The V end was cut by 5 bases, the J end by 0 bases, with 19 bases between. The CDR3 protein is CASSAWTALQANYGYTF. The CDR3 DNA follows: TGTGCCAGCAGCGCCTGGACAGCCCTGCAGGCTAACTATGGCTACACCTTC.

The genes are TRBV30 and TRBJ1-3; D not certain. CDR1 and CDR2 from the germline V gene are GTSNPN and SVGIG (reference sequence). Deletions cut 1 base from V and 4 bases from J, with 8 bases between. The CDR3 extends over 13 amino acids. This chain's CDR3 is CAWSAGFGNTIYF. CDR3 DNA sequence: TGTGCCTGGAGTGCGGGTTTCGGAAACACCATATATTTT.

The genes are TRBV19 and TRBJ2-2; 11 nucleotides line up with TRBD1. The CDR3 is 15 residues long. The ends lost 7 bases at V and 7 bases at J; junction bases unmatched: 8. Germline V gene sequence: CDR1 LNHDA, CDR2 SQIVND (reference sequence). The CDR3 region has the DNA TGTGCCAGTACTGTTTGGACAGGGGGCATCGGGGAGCTGTTTTTT. It encodes CASTVWTGGIGELFF.

The J gene is TRBJ1-4, the V gene TRBV6-5, with a possible D match to TRBD1 (6 bases). Trimming stripped 5 bases from V and 8 bases from J, with 15 bases between. The CDR3 contains 14 residues. Germline CDR1 and CDR2: MNHEY and SVGAGI. The CDR3 sequence is CASSTETGPEKLFF. CDR3 sequence (DNA): TGTGCCAGCAGTACTGAGACAGGCCCGGAAAAACTGTTTTTT.

This clone occurred a few times. The rearrangement joins TRBV28 to TRBJ1-1; possible D gene TRBD1, 5 bases. Germline CDR1 is MDHEN and CDR2 is SYDVKM. V lost 5 bases and J lost 5, with 9 bases in between. CDR3 length: 12 amino acids. The CDR3 DNA is TGTGCCAGCAGTCGGGGGTGGACTGAAGCTTTCTTT. It translates to CASSRGWTEAFF. The full variable domain, rest sourced from reference TRBV28 and TRBJ1-1, is DVKVTQSSRYLVKRTGEKVFLECVQDMDHENMFWYRQDPGLGLRLIYFSYDVKMKEKGDIPEGYSVSREKKERFSLILESASTNQTSMYLCASSRGWTEAFFGQGTRLTVV.

The chain uses TRBV15 and TRBJ1-1; 10 nucleotides align to TRBD1. Trimming at V came to 4 bases and at J to 6 bases, leaving 11 bases not matched to a gene. CDR1 is LNHNV, CDR2 YYDKDF, per germline (reference sequence). The CDR3 length is 16 residues. The CDR3, as DNA: TGTGCCACCAGCATGGACAGGGGGAGTGGGGATGCTGAAGCTTTCTTT. It translates to CATSMDRGSGDAEAFF. Using reference TRBV15 and TRBJ1-1 for the parts outside the CDR3, the full variable domain is DAMVIQNPRYQVTQFGKPVTLSCSQTLNHNVMYWYQQKSSQAPKLLFHYYDKDFNNEADTPDNFQSRRPNTSFCFLDIRSPGLGDTAMYLCATSMDRGSGDAEAFFGQGTRLTVV.